The subject of this entry is one T cell receptor beta chain. This record belongs to a study of blood T cell repertoires in COVID-19. Original handling: Reference gene primer amplification in the assay estimated nucleated cell counts. TCRdb's table, derived via immunoSEQ multiplex PCR, lists solely in-frame clones and lacks some. V and J calls and clone size follow that table, whereas D and trimming were derived from the DNA. Found here are 80,000 to 100,000 clones, around 96% of them singletons; the top ten hold around 4.7%. The trim removed 4 bases at V and 2 bases at J, leaving 4 bases unmatched. The CDR3 covers 14 residues. CDR1 and CDR2 from the germline V gene are SGHRS and YFSETQ.

Sequencing used peripheral blood. The source is a human donor with active COVID-19. The donor label of this sample is uncertain. V usage is TRBV5-1 and J usage is TRBJ2-3, with 7 positions matching TRBD2. This chain's CDR3 is CASSLGTNTDTQYF. The CDR3 region has the DNA TGCGCCAGCAGCCTGGGGACTAACACAGATACGCAGTATTTT.